The rows below give T cell receptor beta chains drawn from one sample of a study of T cell repertoires and HLA-DP antigens. Their antigen targets remain unknown. Generated by immunoSEQ multiplex PCR, the TCRdb table keeps only in-frame clones and is missing some. The sample shows 65,000 to 90,000 clones, roughly 78% of them seen only once. Sequencing used CD4+ T cells from PBMCs. All receptors derive from a man aged 55-75 years in good health and CMV-seronegative. The CDR3 runs from the conserved cysteine through the conserved F or W. A D gene is named only where the DNA matches it firmly. Expanded clones get a size class; other rows say once, few or many, or leave the size out.

clone_size	v_call	d_call	j_call	cdr3_aa	cdr3_nt
.	TRBV7-2	.	TRBJ2-5	CASSYGETQYF	TGTGCCAGCAGCTATGGCGAGACCCAGTACTTC
.	TRBV29-1	TRBD2	TRBJ2-5	CSVSHMAGAETQYF	TGCAGCGTTTCCCACATGGCGGGAGCGGAGACCCAGTACTTC
.	TRBV19	.	TRBJ1-6	CASSESPNSYNSPLHF	TGTGCCAGTAGCGAGAGCCCGAACTCCTATAATTCACCCCTCCACTTT
.	TRBV7-2	.	TRBJ1-6	CASSERLDSPLHF	TGTGCCAGCAGCGAGAGACTTGATTCACCCCTCCACTTT
many	TRBV2	.	TRBJ1-2	CASSEARGNYGYTF	TGTGCCAGCAGTGAAGCAAGGGGGAACTATGGCTACACCTTC
.	TRBV5-4	.	TRBJ1-2	CASSVPGHINYGYTF	TGTGCCAGCAGCGTCCCGGGACACATTAACTATGGCTACACCTTC
few	TRBV27	.	TRBJ1-6	CASSSLAVSGIGSPLHF	TGTGCCAGCAGTTCCCTAGCTGTATCAGGGATCGGATCACCCCTCCACTTT
.	TRBV29-1	.	TRBJ2-3	CSVEDLFPTDTQYF	TGCAGCGTTGAAGATCTCTTCCCCACAGATACGCAGTATTTT
.	TRBV19	.	TRBJ2-3	CASSRTGPQADTQYF	TGTGCCAGTAGTAGGACGGGACCCCAGGCCGATACGCAGTATTTT
.	TRBV5-1	.	TRBJ1-6	CASSLERGIGSPLHF	TGCGCCAGCAGCTTGGAACGGGGGATAGGATCACCCCTCCACTTT
once	TRBV5-4	.	TRBJ1-3	CASSPGSGLQGSGNTIYF	TGTGCCAGCAGCCCCGGGAGTGGGTTACAGGGCTCTGGAAACACCATATATTTT
once	TRBV6-1	.	TRBJ2-3	CASRATDTQYF	TGTGCCAGCAGGGCCACCGATACGCAGTATTTT
.	TRBV19	TRBD1	TRBJ1-5	CASSMAGGSNQPQHF	TGTGCCAGTAGTATGGCAGGGGGCTCGAATCAGCCCCAGCATTTT
.	TRBV7-9	.	TRBJ2-5	CASSPALVAETQYF	TGTGCCAGCAGCCCGGCGCTAGTCGCAGAGACCCAGTACTTC
.	TRBV7-2	.	TRBJ2-3	CASSLVHNTDTQYF	TGTGCCAGCAGCTTAGTACATAATACAGATACGCAGTATTTT
.	TRBV7-3	.	TRBJ2-1	CASSSPPGSAGTYNEQFF	TGTGCCAGCAGCTCCCCCCCGGGATCGGCGGGGACTTACAATGAGCAGTTCTTC
.	TRBV4-1	.	TRBJ1-1	CASSQVLDRNTEAFF	TGCGCCAGCAGCCAGGTTCTGGATCGGAACACTGAAGCTTTCTTT
medium-sized	TRBV2	.	TRBJ1-2	CASSEDNPRTVASGGYTF	TGTGCCAGCAGTGAAGATAATCCACGGACGGTTGCATCGGGAGGCTACACCTTC
few	TRBV7-9	.	TRBJ2-1	CASRPLVKVQIEQFF	TGTGCCAGCAGGCCTCTCGTTAAGGTTCAAATTGAGCAGTTCTTC
.	TRBV29-1	TRBD1	TRBJ2-7	CSVRRTGGYEQYF	TGCAGCGTTCGACGGACAGGGGGCTACGAGCAGTACTTC
.	TRBV9	TRBD2	TRBJ2-3	CASSVGKASGRLSTDTQYF	TGTGCCAGCAGCGTAGGAAAGGCTAGCGGGAGGTTAAGCACAGATACGCAGTATTTT
.	TRBV27	TRBD1	TRBJ1-5	CASSPGQGGNQPQHF	TGTGCCAGCAGTCCGGGACAGGGTGGAAATCAGCCCCAGCATTTT
.	TRBV7-9	.	TRBJ1-2	CASSLMKTPGGYTF	TGTGCCAGCAGCTTAATGAAGACTCCGGGGGGCTACACCTTC
.	TRBV7-2	TRBD2	TRBJ2-2	CASSQTSGYNTGELFF	TGTGCCAGCAGCCAAACTAGCGGGTATAACACCGGGGAGCTGTTTTTT
.	TRBV9	.	TRBJ2-2	CASSTAGGANTGELFF	TGTGCCAGCAGCACCGCTGGCGGGGCGAACACCGGGGAGCTGTTTTTT
few	TRBV27	TRBD1	TRBJ1-1	CASSFKVDRGYSRDLGTEAFF	TGTGCCAGCAGTTTTAAGGTGGACAGGGGGTACAGTCGGGATTTAGGGACTGAAGCTTTCTTT
.	TRBV19	TRBD1	TRBJ1-2	CASSQTGGEFGYTF	TGTGCCAGTAGTCAGACAGGGGGAGAGTTTGGCTACACCTTC
few	TRBV5-6	.	TRBJ2-5	CASSFGPDQETQYF	TGTGCCAGCAGCTTTGGTCCAGACCAAGAGACCCAGTACTTC
.	TRBV19	TRBD2	TRBJ2-3	CASSSPIPGGRDTQYF	TGTGCCAGTAGTAGCCCAATACCGGGAGGCAGAGATACGCAGTATTTT
once	TRBV16	.	TRBJ1-2	CASSRRSSFYGYTF	TGTGCCAGCAGCCGGCGATCCAGCTTCTATGGCTACACCTTC
.	TRBV14	TRBD2	TRBJ2-1	CASSVQGHAGGQFF	TGTGCCAGCAGCGTACAGGGTCACGCGGGGGGGCAGTTCTTC
.	TRBV6-6	TRBD1	TRBJ1-6	CASSPGQGPNSPLHF	TGTGCCAGCAGTCCCGGACAGGGTCCCAATTCACCCCTCCACTTT
.	TRBV9	.	TRBJ2-1	CASSVDRAVGSYNEQFF	TGTGCCAGCAGCGTAGATCGAGCCGTCGGTTCCTACAATGAGCAGTTCTTC
.	TRBV19	TRBD2	TRBJ2-3	CAVGTSGTDTQYF	TGTGCCGTGGGGACTAGCGGCACAGATACGCAGTATTTT
.	TRBV7-9	.	TRBJ1-2	CASSLGQVVGYTF	TGTGCCAGCAGCTTAGGACAGGTAGTCGGCTACACCTTC
.	TRBV23-1	.	TRBJ2-7	CASSQLEDYSYGEQYF	TGCGCCAGCAGTCAGTTGGAGGATTACTCCTACGGGGAGCAGTACTTC
.	TRBV9	TRBD2	TRBJ2-1	CAGLGGVFNEQFF	TGTGCCGGACTAGGAGGAGTTTTCAATGAGCAGTTCTTC
.	TRBV18	TRBD1	TRBJ1-1	CASSPLGQGIRSMNTEAFF	TGTGCCAGCTCACCGTTAGGACAGGGGATCAGGTCAATGAACACTGAAGCTTTCTTT
.	TRBV2	.	TRBJ1-2	CASSDELDGYTF	TGTGCCAGCAGTGATGAGTTGGATGGCTACACCTTC
.	TRBV6-5	.	TRBJ1-5	CASSYGRNQPQHF	TGTGCCAGCAGTTATGGGCGCAATCAGCCCCAGCATTTT
few	TRBV25-1	.	TRBJ2-1	CASSVSWIVGKGYNEQFF	TGTGCCAGCAGTGTTTCCTGGATCGTAGGGAAAGGGTACAATGAGCAGTTCTTC
.	TRBV19	.	TRBJ1-2	CASSQDGVNYGYTF	TGTGCCAGTAGTCAAGATGGGGTTAACTATGGCTACACCTTC
once	TRBV15	.	TRBJ2-3	CATSRYRALTDTQYF	TGTGCCACCAGCAGGTACAGGGCTCTCACAGATACGCAGTATTTT
.	TRBV10-3	.	TRBJ2-3	CAISESRDGTDTQYF	TGTGCCATCAGTGAGTCCCGGGACGGCACAGATACGCAGTATTTT
.	TRBV7-2	TRBD2	TRBJ2-4	CASSSLSGGVTIQYF	TGTGCCAGCAGCTCTCTTAGCGGGGGGGTAACCATTCAGTACTTC
.	TRBV28	.	TRBJ1-2	CASSRGASRAYGYTF	TGTGCCAGCAGCAGAGGAGCATCTAGGGCCTATGGCTACACCTTC
.	TRBV11-1	.	TRBJ1-2	CASSPDSNYGYTF	TGTGCCAGCAGCCCAGACAGTAACTATGGCTACACCTTC
.	TRBV7-2	.	TRBJ2-2	CASSLSGVGTGELFF	TGTGCCAGCAGCTTATCGGGAGTGGGTACCGGGGAGCTGTTTTTT